This T cell receptor beta chain came from a study of T cells after yellow fever vaccination. Looking at the study overall: For low cell numbers, libraries were made with SMART-Seq v4 Ultra Low Input. General study points: Post-booster repertoires contained most primary-vaccination clones again (about 95% CD4, over 70% CD8). Abundant contaminating clonotypes from the bulk population could appear in FACS-sorted repertoires.

TCRdb re-derived calls from the 5' RACE reads in MiXCR, one entry per CDR3 protein. This table has roughly 240,000 distinct CDR3 sequences, roughly 6.2% appearing once. This clonotype has only a few counts. Its antigen is currently unknown. Trimming shortened V by 3 bases and J by 5 bases, and 8 bases separated the two germline ends. CDR1 and CDR2 (germline): KGHSH, LQKENI. This CDR3 contains 12 residues. The gene calls are TRBV18 and TRBJ2-7; no definite D call. The sequences come from CD4+ T cells sorted from PBMCs, collected on the day of the yellow fever booster vaccination. The sequence came from a man younger than 40 who received the YFV17D yellow fever vaccine. This CDR3 is CASSPQADEQYF. For the CDR3, the DNA is TGTGCCAGCTCACCGCAGGCGGACGAGCAGTACTTC.